This TCR beta chain was sequenced in a study of early T cells in non-severe SARS-CoV-2 infection. TCRdb processed the 5' RACE reads anew with MiXCR; each CDR3 protein has one entry. The sample records some 40,000 distinct CDR3 sequences, about 5% being singletons. Sequenced input: whole blood. This TCR was sampled from an adult who was a healthcare worker with PCR-confirmed SARS-CoV-2 infection or an uninfected control (not recorded which).

CDR3 amino acids: CASSRAATDTQYF. The CDR3 region has the DNA TGCGCCAGCAGCAGAGCCGCCACAGATACGCAGTATTTT. This rearrangement joins TRBV5-1 to TRBJ2-3, with D unclear. V was cut by 4 bases and J by 2 bases, with 8 bases left in between. Per the germline V gene, CDR1 is SGHRS and CDR2 is YFSETQ. The CDR3 has 13 amino acids.